Detailed here is one T cell receptor (beta chain). Its antigen is currently not known. One junction end does not reproduce the germline sequence, and a read error may be involved. The CDR3 spans 16 residues, from the cysteine through the phenylalanine. Kept here is only the CDR3 DNA, which spans 48 bases and is read in frame from base 1. The sample belongs to a study of blood T cell repertoires in COVID-19 (dated by TCRdb to 2019 to 2021). Background on the whole study: The collaborator samples originated in the United States, Italy and Spain and spanned the acute and convalescent phases of COVID-19. The samples were drawn from the first 160 participants of the ongoing ImmuneRACE study and from under 1,500 subjects provided by 6 global collaborators. Subjects who had been exposed to COVID-19, were actively infected with it, or had recovered from it provided the deeply sampled blood TCRbeta repertoires that made up the dataset. Where available, HLA class I and class II types were obtained from metadata supplied by the sample provider rather than from assay-based typing. The prospective study material was composed of cDNA or gDNA derived from T cells, B-cell-depleted T cells, or PBMCs. The repertoires were made available in a free public database intended to serve as a resource for research on the immune response to SARS-CoV-2. Sample metadata almost always included a de-identified subject ID, COVID-19 status, age in years and sex.

In the prospective study, participants were roughly 18 to 89 years old, resided in about 25 geographic areas of the United States, and were enrolled through a virtual design. In the prospective study, cohorts were assigned on the basis of participant-reported clinical history obtained from a screening survey and a study questionnaire. Recovered participants in ImmuneRACE Cohort 3 were defined as having two consecutive negative NP/OP PCR tests, clearance from a healthcare professional, or resolution of symptoms. In the prospective study, mobile phlebotomists collected whole blood, serum and a nasopharyngeal or oropharyngeal swab from each participant. Prospective study participants could optionally give additional blood draws and questionnaires over an approximately 2-month period. Prospective study blood samples were shipped either frozen or at room temperature before DNA extraction. The immunoSEQ Assay, a bias-controlled multiplex PCR, was used to amplify TCRbeta CDR3 regions from genomic DNA. The original pipeline was this. Within the assay, amplification of reference gene primers was used to estimate how many nucleated cells each sample contained. To quantify the absolute abundance of each unique TCRbeta CDR3 rearrangement, sequence reads were collapsed and filtered. For each sample, productive Simpson clonality was calculated by taking the square root of Simpson's diversity index across productive rearrangements. In TCRdb, the immuneACCESS table is reduced to in-frame sequences with V and J assigned. These tables do not hold every clone; where another copy was compared, an unresolved V gene accounts for under half, and the others remain unexplained. D and trimming were read from the DNA, whereas the V and J calls and clone size are those reported in that table. The sample table shows over 400,000 clones, and around nine tenths are seen once. The ten biggest clones cover 6.5% to 9.5% of the sample.

What the research found in general, with its limitations: The amount of clinical and demographic metadata varied by source and participant and was provided uncurated.

This TCR was recovered from a woman aged 60 to 75 who had recovered from COVID-19. The sample comprised PBMCs or T cells enriched from blood (not recorded which). The chain is assembled from TRBV23-1 and TRBJ2-2; 7 of the junction bases match TRBD2. TRBV23-1 is placed among ORFs of uncertain function. The CDR3 has the sequence CASSQSPGRGKRGAVF. The nucleotides are TGCGCCAGCAGTCAATCTCCAGGGCGAGGTAAGCGGGGAGCTGTTTTT.